This is a list of T cell receptor beta chains from one sample in a study of long-term antiretroviral therapy in people with HIV. Sequencing was performed with immunoSEQ multiplex PCR; in TCRdb, only in-frame clones are kept and a portion is missing. The top ten clones hold around 7% of a sample with 15,000 to 20,000 clones, 70% to 80% of them seen once. This material consisted of unsorted PBMCs, taken 2.2 years after starting antiretroviral therapy. The receptors derive from a man aged 50 to 60 with HIV. The CDR3 runs from the conserved cysteine through the conserved F or W. The order of the fields is clone size, J gene, CDR3 length, V gene, D gene, CDR3 protein, CDR3 DNA. D genes are given only for firm matches. Not all rows give a size; the values are once, few, many and, for expanded clones, a class.

abundance: once; j_gene: TRBJ2-6; len: 17; v_gene: TRBV19; d_gene: -; CDR3aa: CASRIIGVRSGANVLTF; CDR3nt: TGTGCCAGTAGAATAATAGGAGTCCGCTCTGGGGCCAACGTCCTGACTTTC
abundance: -; j_gene: TRBJ1-1; len: 13; v_gene: TRBV11-2; d_gene: -; CDR3aa: CASSLTDRTEAFF; CDR3nt: TGTGCCAGCAGCTTAACAGACAGAACTGAAGCTTTCTTT
abundance: -; j_gene: TRBJ1-1; len: 14; v_gene: TRBV2; d_gene: TRBD1; CDR3aa: CASREGAAHTEAFF; CDR3nt: TGTGCCAGCAGGGAGGGGGCGGCTCACACTGAAGCTTTCTTT
abundance: -; j_gene: TRBJ2-7; len: 14; v_gene: TRBV7-2; d_gene: -; CDR3aa: CASSLDIGRGEQYF; CDR3nt: TGTGCCAGCAGCTTAGATATAGGGCGGGGAGAGCAGTACTTC
abundance: -; j_gene: TRBJ1-2; len: 15; v_gene: TRBV5-1; d_gene: TRBD1; CDR3aa: CASSFGQGDVYGYTF; CDR3nt: TGCGCCAGCAGCTTCGGACAGGGGGATGTCTATGGCTACACCTTC
abundance: -; j_gene: TRBJ2-1; len: 15; v_gene: TRBV7-2; d_gene: -; CDR3aa: CASSDPGTLAVEQFF; CDR3nt: TGTGCCAGCAGCGACCCGGGAACCCTAGCCGTTGAGCAGTTCTTC
abundance: -; j_gene: TRBJ2-7; len: 17; v_gene: TRBV10-3; d_gene: TRBD2; CDR3aa: CAISGPRLAGGIDEQYF; CDR3nt: TGTGCCATCAGTGGTCCGCGACTAGCGGGAGGGATCGACGAGCAGTACTTC
abundance: -; j_gene: TRBJ2-2; len: 14; v_gene: TRBV5-1; d_gene: -; CDR3aa: CASSLASGTGELFF; CDR3nt: TGCGCCAGCAGCTTGGCCTCAGGTACCGGGGAGCTGTTTTTT
abundance: once; j_gene: TRBJ2-5; len: 11; v_gene: TRBV29-1; d_gene: TRBD2; CDR3aa: CSGGLAETQYF; CDR3nt: TGCAGCGGTGGACTAGCGGAGACCCAGTACTTC
abundance: -; j_gene: TRBJ1-2; len: 16; v_gene: TRBV6-5; d_gene: -; CDR3aa: CASSYRDQVLRYGYTF; CDR3nt: TGTGCCAGCAGTTACCGCGATCAGGTCCTTCGCTATGGCTACACCTTC
abundance: -; j_gene: TRBJ1-1; len: 16; v_gene: TRBV28; d_gene: TRBD1; CDR3aa: CASSLRGQGPHTEAFF; CDR3nt: TGTGCCAGCAGTTTACGGGGACAGGGGCCGCACACTGAAGCTTTCTTT
abundance: -; j_gene: TRBJ1-1; len: 12; v_gene: TRBV7-2; d_gene: -; CDR3aa: CAAQGWGTEAFF; CDR3nt: TGTGCAGCACAGGGATGGGGCACTGAAGCTTTCTTT
abundance: -; j_gene: TRBJ2-6; len: 14; v_gene: TRBV7-9; d_gene: -; CDR3aa: CASSHGYGANVLTF; CDR3nt: TGTGCCAGCTCCCATGGCTACGGGGCCAACGTCCTGACTTTC
abundance: -; j_gene: TRBJ1-2; len: 13; v_gene: TRBV9; d_gene: -; CDR3aa: CASSSPGSGGYTF; CDR3nt: TGTGCCAGCAGCTCTCCGGGCTCGGGGGGCTACACCTTC
abundance: -; j_gene: TRBJ1-1; len: 14; v_gene: TRBV6-6; d_gene: -; CDR3aa: CASRRSGARTEAFF; CDR3nt: TGTGCCAGCCGTCGATCGGGGGCGCGCACTGAAGCTTTCTTT
abundance: -; j_gene: TRBJ2-7; len: 13; v_gene: TRBV11-2; d_gene: -; CDR3aa: CASSFWGSGEQYF; CDR3nt: TGTGCCAGCAGCTTTTGGGGCTCGGGCGAGCAGTACTTC
abundance: few; j_gene: TRBJ2-7; len: 14; v_gene: TRBV28; d_gene: -; CDR3aa: CASSRPQGSNEQYF; CDR3nt: TGTGCCAGCAGCCGCCCCCAGGGTTCCAACGAGCAGTACTTC
abundance: few; j_gene: TRBJ1-1; len: 13; v_gene: TRBV7-2; d_gene: -; CDR3aa: CASSLGRGVVSFF; CDR3nt: TGTGCCAGCAGCTTAGGGCGTGGGGTTGTGTCTTTCTTT
abundance: -; j_gene: TRBJ2-1; len: 13; v_gene: TRBV7-9; d_gene: -; CDR3aa: CAGRAQGMNEQFF; CDR3nt: TGTGCCGGACGGGCACAGGGAATGAATGAGCAGTTCTTC
abundance: -; j_gene: TRBJ2-2; len: 16; v_gene: TRBV28; d_gene: TRBD2; CDR3aa: CASSLWASGNTGELFF; CDR3nt: TGTGCCAGCAGTTTATGGGCTAGCGGGAACACCGGGGAGCTGTTTTTT
abundance: -; j_gene: TRBJ1-1; len: 14; v_gene: TRBV5-6; d_gene: -; CDR3aa: CASRPGTFNTEAFF; CDR3nt: TGTGCCAGCAGGCCAGGGACGTTTAACACTGAAGCTTTCTTT
abundance: -; j_gene: TRBJ2-4; len: 15; v_gene: TRBV5-1; d_gene: TRBD1; CDR3aa: CASSLAGTGEDIQYF; CDR3nt: TGCGCCAGCAGCTTGGCCGGGACAGGGGAGGACATTCAGTACTTC
abundance: -; j_gene: TRBJ1-2; len: 11; v_gene: TRBV5-5; d_gene: -; CDR3aa: CASSLHGQLTF; CDR3nt: TGTGCCAGCAGCTTGCATGGACAGCTCACCTTC
abundance: -; j_gene: TRBJ2-1; len: 13; v_gene: TRBV11-2; d_gene: -; CDR3aa: CASSLFFGNEQFF; CDR3nt: TGTGCCAGCAGCCTCTTTTTCGGCAATGAGCAGTTCTTC
abundance: -; j_gene: TRBJ2-3; len: 14; v_gene: TRBV5-1; d_gene: -; CDR3aa: CASSFGRVTDTQYF; CDR3nt: TGCGCCAGCAGCTTTGGCAGGGTTACAGATACGCAGTATTTT
abundance: -; j_gene: TRBJ2-1; len: 14; v_gene: TRBV7-9; d_gene: TRBD2; CDR3aa: CASSLTSGWNEQFF; CDR3nt: TGTGCCAGCAGCTTGACTAGCGGGTGGAATGAGCAGTTCTTC
abundance: -; j_gene: TRBJ2-3; len: 15; v_gene: TRBV5-1; d_gene: TRBD2; CDR3aa: CASSLELAGTDTQYF; CDR3nt: TGCGCCAGCAGCTTGGAGCTAGCGGGAACAGATACGCAGTATTTT
abundance: -; j_gene: TRBJ2-1; len: 14; v_gene: TRBV11-2; d_gene: -; CDR3aa: CASSLRTANNEQFF; CDR3nt: TGTGCCAGCAGCTTAAGGACAGCTAACAATGAGCAGTTCTTC
abundance: few; j_gene: TRBJ1-2; len: 13; v_gene: TRBV5-1; d_gene: -; CDR3aa: CASSFAQGYGYTF; CDR3nt: TGCGCCAGCAGCTTTGCCCAGGGCTATGGCTACACCTTC
abundance: -; j_gene: TRBJ2-3; len: 16; v_gene: TRBV6-5; d_gene: TRBD2; CDR3aa: CASSYSTLGRADTQYF; CDR3nt: TGTGCCAGCAGTTACTCGACATTGGGGAGGGCAGATACGCAGTATTTT
abundance: -; j_gene: TRBJ2-7; len: 15; v_gene: TRBV7-2; d_gene: -; CDR3aa: CASSSGLAEGYEQYF; CDR3nt: TGTGCCAGCAGCTCGGGACTCGCGGAGGGTTACGAGCAGTACTTC
abundance: -; j_gene: TRBJ1-5; len: 13; v_gene: TRBV6-1; d_gene: -; CDR3aa: CASSQVDNQPQHF; CDR3nt: TGTGCCAGCAGCCAGGTCGATAATCAGCCCCAGCATTTT